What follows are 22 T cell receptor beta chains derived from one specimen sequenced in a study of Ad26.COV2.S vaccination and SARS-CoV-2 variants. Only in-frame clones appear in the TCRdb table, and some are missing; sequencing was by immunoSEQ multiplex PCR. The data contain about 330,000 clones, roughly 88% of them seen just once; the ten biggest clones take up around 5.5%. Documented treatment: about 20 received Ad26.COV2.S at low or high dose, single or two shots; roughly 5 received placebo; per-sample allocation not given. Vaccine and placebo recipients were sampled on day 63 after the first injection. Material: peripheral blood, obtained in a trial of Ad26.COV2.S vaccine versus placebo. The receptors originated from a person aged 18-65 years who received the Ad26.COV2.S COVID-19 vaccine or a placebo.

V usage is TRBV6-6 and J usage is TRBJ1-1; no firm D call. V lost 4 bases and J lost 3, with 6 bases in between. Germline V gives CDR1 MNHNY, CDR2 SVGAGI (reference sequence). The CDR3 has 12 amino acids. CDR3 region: CASSLGDTEAFF. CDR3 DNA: TGTGCCAGCAGTTTGGGTGACACTGAAGCTTTCTTT.

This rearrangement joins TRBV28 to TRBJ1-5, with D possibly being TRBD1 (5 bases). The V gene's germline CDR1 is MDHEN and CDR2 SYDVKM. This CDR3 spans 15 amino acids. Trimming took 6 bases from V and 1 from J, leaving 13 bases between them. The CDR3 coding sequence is TGTGCCAGCAGCTATCAAGGGGTGAGCAATCAGCCCCAGCATTTT. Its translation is CASSYQGVSNQPQHF.

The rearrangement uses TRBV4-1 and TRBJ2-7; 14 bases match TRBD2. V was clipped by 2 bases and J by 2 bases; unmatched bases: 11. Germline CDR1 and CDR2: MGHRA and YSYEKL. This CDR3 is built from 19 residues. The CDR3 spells CASSQNGTSGSNPAYEQYV. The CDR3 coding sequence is TGCGCCAGCAGCCAAAACGGGACTAGCGGGAGTAACCCGGCCTACGAGCAGTACGTC.

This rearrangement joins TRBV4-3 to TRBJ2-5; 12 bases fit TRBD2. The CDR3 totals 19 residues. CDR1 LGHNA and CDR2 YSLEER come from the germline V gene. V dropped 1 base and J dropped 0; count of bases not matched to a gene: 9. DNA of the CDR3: TGCGCCAGCAGCCAAGGGCTAGCGGGAGGGCGAAAGTACCAAGAGACCCAGTACTTC. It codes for CASSQGLAGGRKYQETQYF.

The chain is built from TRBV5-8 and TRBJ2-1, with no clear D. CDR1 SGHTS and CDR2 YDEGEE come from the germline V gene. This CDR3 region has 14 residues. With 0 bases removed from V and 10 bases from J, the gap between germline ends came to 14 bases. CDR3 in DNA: TGTGCCAGCAGCTTGGGCGGCTCCATTATCGAGCAGTTCTTC. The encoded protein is CASSLGGSIIEQFF.

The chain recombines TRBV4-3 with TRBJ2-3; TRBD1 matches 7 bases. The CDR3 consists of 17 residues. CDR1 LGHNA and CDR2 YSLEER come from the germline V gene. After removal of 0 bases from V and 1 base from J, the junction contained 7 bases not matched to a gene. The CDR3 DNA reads TGCGCCAGCAGCCAAGAAGCCTGGCAGGGGGGCACAGATACGCAGTATTTT. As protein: CASSQEAWQGGTDTQYF.

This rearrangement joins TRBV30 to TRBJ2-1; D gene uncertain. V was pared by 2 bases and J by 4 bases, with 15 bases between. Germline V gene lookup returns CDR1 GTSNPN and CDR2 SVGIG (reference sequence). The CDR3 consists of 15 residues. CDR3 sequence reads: CAWSTGSTTYNEQFF. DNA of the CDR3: TGTGCCTGGAGTACTGGTTCTACTACTTACAATGAGCAGTTCTTC. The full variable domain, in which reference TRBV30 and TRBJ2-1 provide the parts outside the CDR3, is SQTIHQWPATLVQPVGSPLSLECTVEGTSNPNLYWYRQAAGRGLQLLFYSVGIGQISSEVPQNLSASRPQDRQFILSSKKLLLSDSGFYLCAWSTGSTTYNEQFFGPGTRLTVL.

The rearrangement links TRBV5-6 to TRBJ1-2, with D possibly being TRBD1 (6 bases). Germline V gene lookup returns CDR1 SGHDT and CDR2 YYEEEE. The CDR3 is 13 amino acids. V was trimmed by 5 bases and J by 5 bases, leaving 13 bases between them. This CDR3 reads CASRYGQLYGYTF. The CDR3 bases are TGTGCCAGCAGATACGGACAGCTATATGGCTACACCTTC.

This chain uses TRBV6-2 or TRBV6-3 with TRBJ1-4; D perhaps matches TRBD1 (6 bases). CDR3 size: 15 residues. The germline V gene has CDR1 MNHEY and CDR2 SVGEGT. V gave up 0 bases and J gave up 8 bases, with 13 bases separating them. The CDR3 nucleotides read TGTGCCAGCAGTTACTCCGGGGGCCCCGCGGAAAAACTGTTTTTT. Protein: CASSYSGGPAEKLFF.

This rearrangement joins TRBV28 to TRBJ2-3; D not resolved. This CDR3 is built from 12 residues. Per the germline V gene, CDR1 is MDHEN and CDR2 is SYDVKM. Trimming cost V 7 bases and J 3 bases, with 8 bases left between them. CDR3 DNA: TGTGCCAGCACCGAGTTGACAGATACGCAGTATTTT. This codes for CASTELTDTQYF.

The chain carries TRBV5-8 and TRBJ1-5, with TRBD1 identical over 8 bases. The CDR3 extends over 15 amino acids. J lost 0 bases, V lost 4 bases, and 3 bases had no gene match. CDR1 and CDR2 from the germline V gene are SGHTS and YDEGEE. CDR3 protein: CASSQDRASNQPQHF. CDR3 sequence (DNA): TGTGCCAGCAGCCAGGACAGGGCTAGCAATCAGCCCCAGCATTTT.

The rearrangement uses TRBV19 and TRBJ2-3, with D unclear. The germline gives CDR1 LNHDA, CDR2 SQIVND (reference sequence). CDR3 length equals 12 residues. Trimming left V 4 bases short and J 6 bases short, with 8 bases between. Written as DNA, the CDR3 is TGTGCCAGTAGTACTTCTTGGGATACGCAGTATTTT. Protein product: CASSTSWDTQYF.

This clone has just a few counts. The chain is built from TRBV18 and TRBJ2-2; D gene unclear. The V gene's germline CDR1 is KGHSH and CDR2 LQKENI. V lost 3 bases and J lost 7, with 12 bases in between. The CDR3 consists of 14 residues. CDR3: CASSPGPVNGELFF. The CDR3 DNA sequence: TGTGCCAGCTCACCTGGGCCAGTCAACGGGGAGCTGTTTTTT.

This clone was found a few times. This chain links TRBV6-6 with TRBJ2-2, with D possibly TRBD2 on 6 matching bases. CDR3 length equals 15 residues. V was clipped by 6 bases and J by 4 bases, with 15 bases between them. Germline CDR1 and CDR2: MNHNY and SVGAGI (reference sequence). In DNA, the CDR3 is TGTGCCAGCAGAGACGGGACCGGGGGCACCGGGGAGCTGTTTTTT. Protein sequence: CASRDGTGGTGELFF.

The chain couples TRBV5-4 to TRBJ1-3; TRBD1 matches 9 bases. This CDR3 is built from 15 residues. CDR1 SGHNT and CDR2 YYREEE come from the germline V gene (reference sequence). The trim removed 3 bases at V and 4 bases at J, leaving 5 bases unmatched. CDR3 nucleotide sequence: TGTGCCAGCAGCTCGGGCGGGACAGGGGGAAACACCATATATTTT. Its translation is CASSSGGTGGNTIYF.

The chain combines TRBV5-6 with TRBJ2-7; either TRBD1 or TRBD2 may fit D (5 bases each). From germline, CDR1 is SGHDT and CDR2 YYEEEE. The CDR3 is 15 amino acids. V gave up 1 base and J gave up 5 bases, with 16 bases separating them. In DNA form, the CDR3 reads TGTGCCAGCAGCTTGTATTCAATTGGGACCCACGAGCAGTACGTC. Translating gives CASSLYSIGTHEQYV.

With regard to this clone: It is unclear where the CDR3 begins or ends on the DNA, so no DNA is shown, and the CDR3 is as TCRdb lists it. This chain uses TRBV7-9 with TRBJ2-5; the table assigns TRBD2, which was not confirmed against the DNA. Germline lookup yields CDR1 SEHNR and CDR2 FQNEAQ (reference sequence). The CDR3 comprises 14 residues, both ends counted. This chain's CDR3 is CASILGRADETQYF.

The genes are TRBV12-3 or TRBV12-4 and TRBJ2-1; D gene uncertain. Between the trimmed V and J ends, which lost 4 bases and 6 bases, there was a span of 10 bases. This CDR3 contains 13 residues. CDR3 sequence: CASSSGRINEQFF. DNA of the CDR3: TGTGCCAGCAGTTCCGGCAGGATCAATGAGCAGTTCTTC.

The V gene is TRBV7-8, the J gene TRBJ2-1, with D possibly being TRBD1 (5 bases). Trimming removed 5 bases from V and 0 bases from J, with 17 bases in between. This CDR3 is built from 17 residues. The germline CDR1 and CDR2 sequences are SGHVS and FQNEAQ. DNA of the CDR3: TGTGCCAGCAGCCTCCATCAGGGCCCAAGCTCCTACAATGAGCAGTTCTTC. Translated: CASSLHQGPSSYNEQFF. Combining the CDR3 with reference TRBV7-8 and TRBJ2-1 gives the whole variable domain GAGVSQSPRYKVAKRGQDVALRCDPISGHVSLFWYQQALGQGPEFLTYFQNEAQLDKSGLPSDRFFAERPEGSVSTLKIQRTQQEDSAVYLCASSLHQGPSSYNEQFFGPGTRLTVL.

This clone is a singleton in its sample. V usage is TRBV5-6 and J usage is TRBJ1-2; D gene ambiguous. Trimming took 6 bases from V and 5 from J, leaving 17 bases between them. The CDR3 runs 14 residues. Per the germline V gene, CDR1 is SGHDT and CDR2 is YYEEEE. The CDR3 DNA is TGTGCCAGCACCCAGGATACAGAGTCGTATGGCTACACCTTC. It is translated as CASTQDTESYGYTF.

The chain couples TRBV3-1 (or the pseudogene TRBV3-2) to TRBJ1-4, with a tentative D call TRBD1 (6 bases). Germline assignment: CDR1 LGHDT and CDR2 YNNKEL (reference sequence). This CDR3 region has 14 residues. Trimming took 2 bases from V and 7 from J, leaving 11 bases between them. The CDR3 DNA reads TGTGCCAGCAGCCAAACAGGGCAGGGTGAAAAACTGTTTTTT. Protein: CASSQTGQGEKLFF.

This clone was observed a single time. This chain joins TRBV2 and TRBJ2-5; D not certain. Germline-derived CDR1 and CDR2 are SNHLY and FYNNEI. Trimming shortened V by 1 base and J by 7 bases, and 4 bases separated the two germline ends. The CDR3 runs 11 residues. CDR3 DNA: TGTGCCAGCAGTGAAGGGGTGACCCAGTACTTC. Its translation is CASSEGVTQYF.